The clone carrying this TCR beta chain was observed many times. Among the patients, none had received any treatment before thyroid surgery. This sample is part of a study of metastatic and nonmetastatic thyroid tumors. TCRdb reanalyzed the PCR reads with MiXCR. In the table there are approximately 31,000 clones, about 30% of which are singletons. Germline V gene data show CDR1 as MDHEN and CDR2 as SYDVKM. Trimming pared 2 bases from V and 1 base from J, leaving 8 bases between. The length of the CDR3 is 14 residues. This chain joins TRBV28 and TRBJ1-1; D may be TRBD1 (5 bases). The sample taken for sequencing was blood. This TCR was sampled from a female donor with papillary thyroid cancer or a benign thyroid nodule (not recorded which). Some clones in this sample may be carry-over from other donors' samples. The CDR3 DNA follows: TGTGCCAGCAGTTTAGGGGGGAAGAACACTGAAGCTTTCTTT. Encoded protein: CASSLGGKNTEAFF.